This T cell receptor (beta chain) is from a study of blood T cell repertoires in COVID-19. Whole-study context: The samples span acute and convalescent COVID-19 from the United States, Italy and Spain.

The V segment lost 4 bases and the J segment 6 bases; nucleotides outside the gene matches: 4. Per the germline V gene, CDR1 is SGDLS and CDR2 is YYNGEE. The CDR3 totals 14 residues. Study processing details: Nucleated cell counts were estimated from reference gene primer amplification. Here immunoSEQ multiplex PCR was the method, and the copy in TCRdb shows in-frame clones only, minus some. That table gives V, J and clone size, and the DNA gave D and trimming. The table includes fewer than 250,000 clones, over 75% detected once. The sequenced sample consisted of peripheral blood. The V call is TRBV9, the J call TRBJ1-6; 7 nucleotides line up with TRBD1. This receptor was taken from a woman in her forties or fifties with acute or convalescent COVID-19. CDR3 DNA sequence: TGTGCCAGCAGCCTGAGACAGGGTAATTCACCCCTCCACTTT. Protein sequence: CASSLRQGNSPLHF.